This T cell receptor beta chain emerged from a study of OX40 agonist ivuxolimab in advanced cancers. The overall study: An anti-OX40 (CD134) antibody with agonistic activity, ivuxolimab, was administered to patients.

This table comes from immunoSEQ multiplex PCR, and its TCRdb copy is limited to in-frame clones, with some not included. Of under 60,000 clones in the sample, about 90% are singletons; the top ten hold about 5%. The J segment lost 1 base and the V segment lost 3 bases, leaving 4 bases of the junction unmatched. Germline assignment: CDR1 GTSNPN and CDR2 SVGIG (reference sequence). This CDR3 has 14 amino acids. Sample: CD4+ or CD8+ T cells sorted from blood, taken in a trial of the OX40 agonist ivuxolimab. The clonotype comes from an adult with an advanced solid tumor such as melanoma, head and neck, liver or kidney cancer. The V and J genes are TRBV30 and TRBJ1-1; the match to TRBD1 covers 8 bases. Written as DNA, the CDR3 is TGTGCCTGGAGACCGGGACAGGCGAACACTGAAGCTTTCTTT. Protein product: CAWRPGQANTEAFF.